The clone carrying this T cell receptor beta chain came up a few times. Its antigen is still unknown. The sample originates from a study of beta chain features in type 1 diabetes. Study background: The patient and healthy donor groups were comparable for age, gender and cell yields.

With V trimmed by 8 bases and J by 5 bases, 6 bases remained unmatched. Per the germline V gene, CDR1 is SQVTM and CDR2 is ANQGSEA. The CDR3 loop spans 12 amino acids. Findings of the study overall: It was among patients, rather than healthy donors, that naive, central memory and Treg TCRB repertoires appeared more similar. TCRB CDR3 length was moderately but significantly reduced in all four CD4+ subsets of Type 1 diabetes patients. Patients with type 1 diabetes showed fewer VDJ junction insertions and more deletions. When cDNA is sequenced, cells with high TCR expression could be over-represented.

The isolated RNA, all of it, was reverse transcribed, so expressed TCRB transcripts were what got sequenced. Here immunoSEQ multiplex PCR was the method, and the copy in TCRdb shows in-frame clones only, minus some. This table holds a few hundred thousand clones, 16% found once. This clonotype was obtained from a man aged 25-45 years with type 1 diabetes. The chain has TRBV29-1 and TRBJ2-5; 9 bases line up with TRBD1. The sequenced material came from naive CD4+ T cells from blood. CDR3 region: CSPRDREETQYF. The DNA of the CDR3 is TGCAGCCCCCGGGACAGGGAGGAGACCCAGTACTTC.